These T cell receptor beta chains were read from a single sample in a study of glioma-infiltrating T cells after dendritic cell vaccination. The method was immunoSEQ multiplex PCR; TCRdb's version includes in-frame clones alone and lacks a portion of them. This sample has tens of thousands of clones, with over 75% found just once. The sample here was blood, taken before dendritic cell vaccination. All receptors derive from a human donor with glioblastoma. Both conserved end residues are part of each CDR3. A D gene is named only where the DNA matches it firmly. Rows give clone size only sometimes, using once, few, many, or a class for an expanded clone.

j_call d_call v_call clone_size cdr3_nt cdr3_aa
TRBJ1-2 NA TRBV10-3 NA TGTGCCATCAGTGAGTCACGGGAGGGCTACACCTTC CAISESREGYTF
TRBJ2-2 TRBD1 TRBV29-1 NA TGCAGCGTTGCCTCCCGGGACAGGGGAAACACCGGGGAGCTGTTTTTT CSVASRDRGNTGELFF
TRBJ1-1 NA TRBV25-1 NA TGTGCCAGCAGTGAGGGTTGGGGCCTAGGTCCGGACACTGAAGCTTTCTTT CASSEGWGLGPDTEAFF
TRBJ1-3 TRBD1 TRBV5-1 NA TGCGCCAGCAGCCGAGAACAGGGGGGAAGTGGAAACACCATATATTTT CASSREQGGSGNTIYF
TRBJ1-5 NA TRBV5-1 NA TGCGCCAGCAGCCCGACCCTCGAGGGCGGGCCCCAGCATTTT CASSPTLEGGPQHF
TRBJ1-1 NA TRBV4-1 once TGCGCCAGCAGCCCTCCGGGCCGACTAAACACTGAAGCTTTCTTT CASSPPGRLNTEAFF
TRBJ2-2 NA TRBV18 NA TGTGCCAGCAGGGGTTCCACCGGGGAGCTGTTTTTT CASRGSTGELFF
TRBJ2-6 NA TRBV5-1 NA TGCGCCAGCAGCTCATCCAGCTCTGGGGCCAACGTCCTGACTTTT CASSSSSSGANVLTF
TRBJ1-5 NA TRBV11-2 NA TGTGCCAGCAGCGCCCACTTCTATCAGCCCCAGCATTTT CASSAHFYQPQHF
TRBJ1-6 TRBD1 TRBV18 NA TGTGCCAGCTCACCACGGACAGGGGGCTTAAGCTCCTATAATTCACCCCTCCACTTT CASSPRTGGLSSYNSPLHF
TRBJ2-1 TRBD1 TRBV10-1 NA TGCGCCAGCAGTGAGTCAGGGGGCGGAAGCAATGAGCAGTTCTTC CASSESGGGSNEQFF
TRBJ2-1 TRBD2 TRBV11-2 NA TGTGCCAGCAGCTTATTGGCGGGGGGCCACAATGAGCAGTTCTTC CASSLLAGGHNEQFF
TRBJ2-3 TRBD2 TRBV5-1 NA TGCGCCAGCAGCTTGCCACTAGCGGGAGCATCAGATACGCAGTATTTT CASSLPLAGASDTQYF
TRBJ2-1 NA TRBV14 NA TGTGCCAGCAGCCCCCCCGGGATGAGCTCCTACAATGAGCAGTTCTTC CASSPPGMSSYNEQFF
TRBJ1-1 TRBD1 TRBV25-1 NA TGTGCCAGCAGTGGACAGGGATCCACTGAAGCTTTCTTT CASSGQGSTEAFF
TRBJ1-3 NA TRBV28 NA TGTGCCAGCCTCGGGGGAACGCACACCATATATTTT CASLGGTHTIYF
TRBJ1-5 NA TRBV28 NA TGTGCCAGCAGCTCCGGCGGGGCACTTAGCAATCAGCCCCAGCATTTT CASSSGGALSNQPQHF
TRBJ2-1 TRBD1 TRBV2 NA TGTGCCAGCAGTAGGGACAGCTACAATGAGCAGTTCTTC CASSRDSYNEQFF
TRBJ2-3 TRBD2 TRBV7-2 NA TGTGCCAGCAGTATCTCAATCGGGGGGGCTGAAGATACGCAGTATTTT CASSISIGGAEDTQYF
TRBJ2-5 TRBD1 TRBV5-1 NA TGCGCCAGCAGCTTGGGGGACAGGGACCAAGAGACCCAGTACTTC CASSLGDRDQETQYF
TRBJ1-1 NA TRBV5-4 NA TGTGCCAGCAGCTTGCAGGCCTCAAACACTGAAGCTTTCTTT CASSLQASNTEAFF
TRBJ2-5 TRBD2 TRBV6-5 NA TGTGCCAGCAGACCTACTAGCGGGATAACCCCCGAGTACTTC CASRPTSGITPEYF
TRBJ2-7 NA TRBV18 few TGTGCCAGCTCACCACCCCTCAGGGATGAGCAGTACTTC CASSPPLRDEQYF
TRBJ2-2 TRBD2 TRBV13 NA TGTGCCAGCAGCTTAGGACAGCTCCGGACTAGCGGGAGAGACGGGGAGCTGTTTTTT CASSLGQLRTSGRDGELFF
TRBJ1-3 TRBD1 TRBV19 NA TGTGCCAGTAGTTTGGGACAGGGCGATTTGAACACCATATATTTT CASSLGQGDLNTIYF
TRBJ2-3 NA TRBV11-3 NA TGTGCCAGCAGCTTAGAAGCCGGTACGCAGTATTTT CASSLEAGTQYF
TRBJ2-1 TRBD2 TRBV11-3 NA TGTGCCAGCAGCTTAGATTCCCGACTAGCGGGAGCCGGTGAGCAGTTCTTC CASSLDSRLAGAGEQFF
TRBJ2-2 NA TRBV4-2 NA TGTGCCAGCAGCCAAGAAGCGCGGAAGAACACCGGGGAGCTGTTTTTT CASSQEARKNTGELFF
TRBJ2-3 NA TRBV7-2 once TGTGCCAGCAGCTTAGGGCCGGGGGGCACAGATACGCAGTATTTT CASSLGPGGTDTQYF
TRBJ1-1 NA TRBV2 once TGTGCCAGCAGGGTCATGGGCAGCTCGAACACTGAAGCTTTCTTT CASRVMGSSNTEAFF
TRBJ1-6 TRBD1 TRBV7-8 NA TGTGCCAGCACCGGGACAGGGGCGATTTCACCCCTCCACTTT CASTGTGAISPLHF
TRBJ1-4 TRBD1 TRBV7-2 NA TGTGCCAGCAGCCGATCCGGGACAGGGAGCGAAAAACTGTTTTTT CASSRSGTGSEKLFF
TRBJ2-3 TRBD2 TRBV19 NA TGTGCCAGTAGTATTACTAGCGGTAGCACAGATACGCAGTATTTT CASSITSGSTDTQYF
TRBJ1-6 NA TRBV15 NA TGTGCCACCAGCGAAACTCCCGGGAGGGATGGTTCACCCCTCCACTTT CATSETPGRDGSPLHF
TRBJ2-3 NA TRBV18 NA TGTGCCAGCTCGCCCCTACAGGGTTCTAGCACAGATACGCAGTATTTT CASSPLQGSSTDTQYF
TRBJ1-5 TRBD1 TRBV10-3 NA TGTGCCATCAGTGAAGAGACAGGGGGCAATCAGCCCCAGCATTTT CAISEETGGNQPQHF
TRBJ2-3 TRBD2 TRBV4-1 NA TGCGCCAGCACCCCGCGGGGACTAGCGGGGGGGATCACAGATACGCAGTATTTT CASTPRGLAGGITDTQYF
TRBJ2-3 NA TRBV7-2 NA TGTGCCAGCAGCTTAATCGAGGGCCTCAAGCCAGATACGCAGTATTTT CASSLIEGLKPDTQYF
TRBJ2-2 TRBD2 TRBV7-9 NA TGTGCCAGCAGCTTCCTCCTTCGGGGGGGCACCGGGGAGCTGTTTTTT CASSFLLRGGTGELFF
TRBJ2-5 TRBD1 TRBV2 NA TGTGCCAGCAGAGAAACAGGGGCCGAGACCCAGTACTTC CASRETGAETQYF
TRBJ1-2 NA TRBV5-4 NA TGTGCCATTCCTCGGGGGTCTAACTATGGCTACACCTTC CAIPRGSNYGYTF
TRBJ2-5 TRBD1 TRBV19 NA TGTGCCAGTAGTTCTACAGGGGGAGGGACCCAGTACTTC CASSSTGGGTQYF
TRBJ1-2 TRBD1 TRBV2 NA TGTGCCAGCAGGGACAGGGCCGCCTATGGCTACACCTTC CASRDRAAYGYTF
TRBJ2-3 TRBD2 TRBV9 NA TGTGCCAGCAGGAAGAGCGGGATTAGCACAGATACGCAGTATTTT CASRKSGISTDTQYF
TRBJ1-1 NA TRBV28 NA TGTGCCAGCAGTATTTTCAGGGTGAACACTGAAGCTTTCTTT CASSIFRVNTEAFF
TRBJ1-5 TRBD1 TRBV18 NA TGTGCCAGCTCACCTATGACAGGGCCCGATCAGCCCCAGCATTTT CASSPMTGPDQPQHF
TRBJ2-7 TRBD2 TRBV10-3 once TGTGCCGCCGGAGCGGGGGGATTCTCCTACGAGCAGTACTTC CAAGAGGFSYEQYF
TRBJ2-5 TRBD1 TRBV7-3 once TGTGCCAGCAGCTTATGGGGACAGGAGCAAGAGACCCAGTACTTC CASSLWGQEQETQYF
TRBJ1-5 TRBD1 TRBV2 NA TGTGCCAGCAGTGACGGGGGGACAGGGAGCAATCAGCCCCAGCATTTT CASSDGGTGSNQPQHF
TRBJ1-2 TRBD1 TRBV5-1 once TGCGCCAGCAGCCTCTCAGCCCCAGACAGGGAAGGCTACACCTTC CASSLSAPDREGYTF
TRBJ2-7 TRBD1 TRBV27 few TGTGCCAGCAGTTCCCTGGGACAGGGGCACTTGGAGCAGTACTTC CASSSLGQGHLEQYF
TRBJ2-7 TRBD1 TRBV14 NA TGTGCCAGCAGCAAAACCGGGACAGGGGGCTACGAGCAGTACTTC CASSKTGTGGYEQYF
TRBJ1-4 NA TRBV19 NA TGTGCCAGTAGTGAGCGGCAGACTAATGAAAAACTGTTTTTT CASSERQTNEKLFF
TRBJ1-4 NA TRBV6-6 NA TGTGCCAGTGAGGGACTGATGAATGAAAAACTGTTTTTT CASEGLMNEKLFF
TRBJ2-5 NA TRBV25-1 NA TGTGCCAGCAGTGGGCAGGGGATCGCCCAAGAGACCCAGTACTTC CASSGQGIAQETQYF